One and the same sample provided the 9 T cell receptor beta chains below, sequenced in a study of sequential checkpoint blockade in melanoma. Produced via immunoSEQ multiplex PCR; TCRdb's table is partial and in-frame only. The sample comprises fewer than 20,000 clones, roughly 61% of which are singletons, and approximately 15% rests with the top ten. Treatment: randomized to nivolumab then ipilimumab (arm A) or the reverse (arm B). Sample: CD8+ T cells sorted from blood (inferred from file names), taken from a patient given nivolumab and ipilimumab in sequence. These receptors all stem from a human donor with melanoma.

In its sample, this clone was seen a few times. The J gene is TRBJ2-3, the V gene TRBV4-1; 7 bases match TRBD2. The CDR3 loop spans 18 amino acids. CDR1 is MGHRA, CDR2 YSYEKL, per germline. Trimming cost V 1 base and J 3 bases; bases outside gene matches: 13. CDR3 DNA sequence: TGCGCCAGCAGCCAAGGTTATCTTACTAGCGCCCCTACAGATACGCAGTATTTT. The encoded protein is CASSQGYLTSAPTDTQYF.

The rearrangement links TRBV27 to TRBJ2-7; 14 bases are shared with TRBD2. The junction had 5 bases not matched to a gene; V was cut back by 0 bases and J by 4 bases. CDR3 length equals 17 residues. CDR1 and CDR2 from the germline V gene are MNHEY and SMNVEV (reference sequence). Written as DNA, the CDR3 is TGTGCCAGCAGTTTATCGGGGACTAGCGGGAGTCTATACGAGCAGTACTTC. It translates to CASSLSGTSGSLYEQYF.

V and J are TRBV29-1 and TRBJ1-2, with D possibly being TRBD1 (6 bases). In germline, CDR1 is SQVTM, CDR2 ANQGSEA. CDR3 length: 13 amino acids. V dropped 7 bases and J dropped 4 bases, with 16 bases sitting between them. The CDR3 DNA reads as TGCAGCGCCGGGGCCTTCAGGGGCTATGGCTACACCTTC. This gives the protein CSAGAFRGYGYTF.

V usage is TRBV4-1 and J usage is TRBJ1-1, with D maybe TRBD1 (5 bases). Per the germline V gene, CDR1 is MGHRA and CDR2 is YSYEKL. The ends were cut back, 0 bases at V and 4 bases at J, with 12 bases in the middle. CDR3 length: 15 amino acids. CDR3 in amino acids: CASSQEGPGGTEAFF. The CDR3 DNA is TGCGCCAGCAGCCAAGAAGGGCCCGGGGGCACTGAAGCTTTCTTT.

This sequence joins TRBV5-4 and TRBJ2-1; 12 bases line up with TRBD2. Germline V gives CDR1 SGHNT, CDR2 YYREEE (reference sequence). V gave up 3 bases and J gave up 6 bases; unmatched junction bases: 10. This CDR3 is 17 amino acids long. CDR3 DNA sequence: TGTGCCAGCAGCTCGGTATATCTAGCGGGGGGGCGCAATGAGCAGTTCTTC. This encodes CASSSVYLAGGRNEQFF.

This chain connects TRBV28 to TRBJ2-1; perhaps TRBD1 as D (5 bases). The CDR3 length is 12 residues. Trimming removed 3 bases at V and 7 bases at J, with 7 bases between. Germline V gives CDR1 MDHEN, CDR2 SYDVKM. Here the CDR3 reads CASSFSGNEQFF. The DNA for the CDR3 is TGTGCCAGCAGTTTTTCAGGGAATGAGCAGTTCTTC.

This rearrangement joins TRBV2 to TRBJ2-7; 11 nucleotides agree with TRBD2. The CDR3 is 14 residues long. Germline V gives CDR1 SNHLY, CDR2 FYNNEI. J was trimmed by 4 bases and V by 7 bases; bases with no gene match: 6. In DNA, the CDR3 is TGTGCCAGCAAAGAACTAGCGGGAGAGTACGAGCAGTACTTC. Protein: CASKELAGEYEQYF.

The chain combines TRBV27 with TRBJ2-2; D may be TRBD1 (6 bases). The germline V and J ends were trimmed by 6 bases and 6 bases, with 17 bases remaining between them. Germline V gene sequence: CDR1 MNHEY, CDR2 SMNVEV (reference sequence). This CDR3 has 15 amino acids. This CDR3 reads CASRPGALRPGELFF. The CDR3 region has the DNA TGTGCCAGCAGACCAGGGGCGCTGAGGCCCGGGGAGCTGTTTTTT.

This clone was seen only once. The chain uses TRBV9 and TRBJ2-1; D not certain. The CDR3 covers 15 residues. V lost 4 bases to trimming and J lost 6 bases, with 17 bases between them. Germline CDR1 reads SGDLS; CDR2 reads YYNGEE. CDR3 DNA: TGTGCCAGCAGCCCCTCGAGGAGTGTTGGCAATGAGCAGTTCTTC. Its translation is CASSPSRSVGNEQFF.